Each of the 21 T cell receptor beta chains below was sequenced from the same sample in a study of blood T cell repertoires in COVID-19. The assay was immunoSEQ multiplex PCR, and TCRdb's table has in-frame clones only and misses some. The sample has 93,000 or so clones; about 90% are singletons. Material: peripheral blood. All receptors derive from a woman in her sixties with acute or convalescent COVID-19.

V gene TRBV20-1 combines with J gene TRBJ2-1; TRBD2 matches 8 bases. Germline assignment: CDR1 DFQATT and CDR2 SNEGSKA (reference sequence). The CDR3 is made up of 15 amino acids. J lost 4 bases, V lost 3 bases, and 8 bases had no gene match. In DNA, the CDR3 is TGCAGTGCTAGTTTGGTAGCGGGAAGTTACAATGAGCAGTTCTTC. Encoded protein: CSASLVAGSYNEQFF.

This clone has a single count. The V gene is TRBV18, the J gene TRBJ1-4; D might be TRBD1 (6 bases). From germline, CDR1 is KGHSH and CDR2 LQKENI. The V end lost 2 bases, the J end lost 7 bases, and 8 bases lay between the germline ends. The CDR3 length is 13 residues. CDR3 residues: CASSPTGSEKLFF. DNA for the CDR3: TGTGCCAGCTCACCAACAGGGAGTGAAAAACTGTTTTTT.

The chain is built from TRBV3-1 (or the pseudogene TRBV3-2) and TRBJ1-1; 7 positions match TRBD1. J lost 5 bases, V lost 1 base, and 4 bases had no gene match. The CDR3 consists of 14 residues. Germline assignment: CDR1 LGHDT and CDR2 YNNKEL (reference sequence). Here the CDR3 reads CASSQVSRGTEAFF. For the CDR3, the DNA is TGTGCCAGCAGCCAAGTCTCCAGGGGGACTGAAGCTTTCTTT.

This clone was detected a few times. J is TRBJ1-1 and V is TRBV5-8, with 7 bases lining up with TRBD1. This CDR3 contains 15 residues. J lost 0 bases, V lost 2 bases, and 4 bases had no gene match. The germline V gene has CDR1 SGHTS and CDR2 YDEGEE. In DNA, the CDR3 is TGTGCCAGCAGCTTTCCAGGGGGTCTGAACACTGAAGCTTTCTTT. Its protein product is CASSFPGGLNTEAFF. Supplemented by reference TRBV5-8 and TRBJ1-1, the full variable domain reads EAGVTQSPTHLIKTRGQQATLRCSPISGHTSVYWYQQALGLGLQFLLWYDEGEERNRGNFPPRFSGRQFPNYSSELNVNALELEDSALYLCASSFPGGLNTEAFFGQGTRLTVV.

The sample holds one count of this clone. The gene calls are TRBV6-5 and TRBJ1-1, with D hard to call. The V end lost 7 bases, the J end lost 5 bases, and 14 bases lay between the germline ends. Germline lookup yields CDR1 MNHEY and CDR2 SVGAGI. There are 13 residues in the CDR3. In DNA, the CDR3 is TGTGCCAGCATAAAGGGAGGTAATACTGAAGCTTTCTTT. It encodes CASIKGGNTEAFF.

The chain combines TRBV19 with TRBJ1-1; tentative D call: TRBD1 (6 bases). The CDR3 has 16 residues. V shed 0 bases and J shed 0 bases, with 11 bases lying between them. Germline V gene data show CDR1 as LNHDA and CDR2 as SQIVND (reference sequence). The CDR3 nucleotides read TGTGCCAGTAGTATAGAACAGGGACTAATGAACACTGAAGCTTTCTTT. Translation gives CASSIEQGLMNTEAFF.

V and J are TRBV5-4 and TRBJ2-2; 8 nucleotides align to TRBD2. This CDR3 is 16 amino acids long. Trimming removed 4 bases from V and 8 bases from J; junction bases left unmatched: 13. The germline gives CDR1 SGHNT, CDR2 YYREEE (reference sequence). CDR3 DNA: TGTGCCAGCAGCCAGACGGGTAGCGGGGCCTTAGGGGAGCTGTTTTTT. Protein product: CASSQTGSGALGELFF.

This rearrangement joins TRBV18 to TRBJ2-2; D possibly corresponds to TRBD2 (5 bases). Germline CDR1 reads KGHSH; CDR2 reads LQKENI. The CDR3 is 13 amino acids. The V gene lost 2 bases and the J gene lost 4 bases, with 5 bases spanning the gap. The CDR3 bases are TGTGCCAGCTCACCAGGGAGCACCGGGGAGCTGTTTTTT. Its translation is CASSPGSTGELFF.

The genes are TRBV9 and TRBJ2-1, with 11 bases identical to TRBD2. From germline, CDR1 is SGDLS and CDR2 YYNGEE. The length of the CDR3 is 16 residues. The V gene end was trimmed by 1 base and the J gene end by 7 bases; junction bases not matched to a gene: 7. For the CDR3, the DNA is TGTGCCAGCAGCGTAAATAGCGGGAGGGCCGGGAATGAGCAGTTCTTC. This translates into CASSVNSGRAGNEQFF.

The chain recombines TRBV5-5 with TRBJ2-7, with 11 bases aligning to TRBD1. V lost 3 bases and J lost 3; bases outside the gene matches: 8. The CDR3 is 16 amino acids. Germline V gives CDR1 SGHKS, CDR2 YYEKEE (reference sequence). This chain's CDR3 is CASSSYRDRGIYEQYV. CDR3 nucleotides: TGTGCCAGCAGCTCTTACCGGGACAGGGGGATCTACGAGCAGTACGTC.

CDR3 sequence: CASSRTRSGANVLTF. As DNA, the CDR3 is TGTGCCAGCAGCCGTACGCGCTCTGGGGCCAACGTCCTGACTTTC. This sequence joins TRBV3-1 (or the pseudogene TRBV3-2) and TRBJ2-6; no definite D call. This CDR3 spans 15 amino acids. Between the trimmed V and J ends, which lost 4 bases and 0 bases, there was a span of 7 bases. Germline values: CDR1 LGHDT, CDR2 YNNKEL (reference sequence).

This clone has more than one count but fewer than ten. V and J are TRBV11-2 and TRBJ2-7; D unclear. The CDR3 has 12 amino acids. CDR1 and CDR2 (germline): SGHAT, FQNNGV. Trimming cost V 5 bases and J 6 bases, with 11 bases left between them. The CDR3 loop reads CASSPPYGEQYV. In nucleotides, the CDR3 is TGTGCCAGCAGCCCCCCCTACGGCGAGCAGTACGTC.

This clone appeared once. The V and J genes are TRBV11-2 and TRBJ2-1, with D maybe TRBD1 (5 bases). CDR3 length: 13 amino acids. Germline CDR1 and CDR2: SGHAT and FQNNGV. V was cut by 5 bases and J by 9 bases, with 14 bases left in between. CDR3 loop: CASSKPQGFEQFF. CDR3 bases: TGTGCCAGCAGCAAGCCTCAGGGCTTTGAGCAGTTCTTC.

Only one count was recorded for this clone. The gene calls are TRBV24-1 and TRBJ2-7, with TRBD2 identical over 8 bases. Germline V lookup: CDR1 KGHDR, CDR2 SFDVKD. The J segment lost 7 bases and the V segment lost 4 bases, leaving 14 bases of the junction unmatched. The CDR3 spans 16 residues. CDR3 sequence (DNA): TGTGCCACCAGTGACCTCGAGCGGGAGACCCCGCGGGAGCAGTACGTC. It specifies CATSDLERETPREQYV.

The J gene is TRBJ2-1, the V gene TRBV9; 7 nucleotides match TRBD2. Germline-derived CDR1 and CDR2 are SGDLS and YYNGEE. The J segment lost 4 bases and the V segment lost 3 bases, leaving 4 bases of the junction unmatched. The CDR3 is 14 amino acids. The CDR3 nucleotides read TGTGCCAGCAGCGCCCCGGGAGGATACAATGAGCAGTTCTTC. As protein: CASSAPGGYNEQFF.

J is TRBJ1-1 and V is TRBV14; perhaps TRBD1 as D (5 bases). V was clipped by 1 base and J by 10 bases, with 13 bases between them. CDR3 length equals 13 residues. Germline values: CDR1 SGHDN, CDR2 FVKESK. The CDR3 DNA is TGTGCCAGCAGCCAAGTCCCGGGGGTAGGAGCTTTCTTT. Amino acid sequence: CASSQVPGVGAFF.

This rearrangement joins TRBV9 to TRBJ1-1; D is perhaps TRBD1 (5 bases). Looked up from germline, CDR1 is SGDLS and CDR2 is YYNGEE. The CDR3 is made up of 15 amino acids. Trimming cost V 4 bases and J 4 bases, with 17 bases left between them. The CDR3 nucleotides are TGTGCCAGCAGCCCCGGACACTCGACGGGCACTGAAGCTTTCTTT. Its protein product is CASSPGHSTGTEAFF.

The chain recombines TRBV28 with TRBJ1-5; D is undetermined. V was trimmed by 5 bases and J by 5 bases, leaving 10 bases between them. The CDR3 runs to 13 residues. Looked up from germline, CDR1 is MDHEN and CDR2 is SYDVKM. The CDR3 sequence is CASSPPGYQPQHF. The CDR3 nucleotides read TGTGCCAGCAGTCCACCGGGGTATCAGCCCCAGCATTTT.

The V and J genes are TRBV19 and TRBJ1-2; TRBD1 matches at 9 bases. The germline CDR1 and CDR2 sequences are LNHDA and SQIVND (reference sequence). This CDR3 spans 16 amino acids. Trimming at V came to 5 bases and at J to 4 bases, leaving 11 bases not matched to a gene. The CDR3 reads CASSPRGDRGIYGYTF. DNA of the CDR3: TGTGCCAGTAGTCCCCGCGGAGACAGGGGGATCTATGGCTACACCTTC.

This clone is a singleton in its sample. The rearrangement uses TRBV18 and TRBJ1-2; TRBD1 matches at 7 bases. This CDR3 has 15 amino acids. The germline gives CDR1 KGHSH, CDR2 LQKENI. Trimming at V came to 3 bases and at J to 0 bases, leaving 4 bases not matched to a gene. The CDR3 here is CASSPADRANYGYTF. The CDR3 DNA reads TGTGCCAGCTCACCTGCTGACAGGGCTAACTATGGCTACACCTTC.

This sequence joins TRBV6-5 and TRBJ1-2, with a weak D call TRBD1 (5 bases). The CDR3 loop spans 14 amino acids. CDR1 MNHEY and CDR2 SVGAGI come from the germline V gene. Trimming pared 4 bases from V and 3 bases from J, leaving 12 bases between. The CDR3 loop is CASSLTPGYYGYTF. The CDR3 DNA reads TGTGCCAGCAGTTTGACCCCAGGGTACTATGGCTACACCTTC.